The rows below give T cell receptor beta chains drawn from one sample of a study of control samples from healthy donors and cancer patients. TCRdb's table, derived via immunoSEQ multiplex PCR, lists solely in-frame clones and lacks some. Among under 80,000 clones listed, 94% were seen once. Sequencing was done on a sample of blood. The receptors come from a woman aged 25 to 39 in good health. CDR3s include the opening cysteine and the closing phenylalanine or tryptophan. Fields, in order: CDR3 length, D gene, V gene, J gene, CDR3 protein. A D gene is named only where the DNA matches it firmly.

16	NA	TRBV6-5	TRBJ2-6	CASSYNSLSGANVLTF
15	NA	TRBV19	TRBJ2-1	CASSITGSSYNEQFF
18	NA	TRBV28	TRBJ1-2	CASSLGRFLGVQYYGYTF
16	TRBD1	TRBV2	TRBJ1-2	CASSSGTGGANYGYTF
14	NA	TRBV4-1	TRBJ1-5	CASSQDPRNQPQHF
12	NA	TRBV28	TRBJ1-6	CASTMGLSPLHF
14	NA	TRBV19	TRBJ1-2	CASSLQTGFYGYTF
12	NA	TRBV5-1	TRBJ1-2	CASSLEGYGYTF
15	NA	TRBV9	TRBJ1-5	CASSEDGRGGQPQHF
11	TRBD1	TRBV29-1	TRBJ1-2	CSVRRDSLSTF
13	NA	TRBV12-3/TRBV12-4	TRBJ2-5	CASSFRGVETQYF
16	TRBD1	TRBV6-4	TRBJ1-2	CASSPNRGTTNYGYTF
15	NA	TRBV28	TRBJ2-6	CASSSGQPGANVLTF
12	NA	TRBV11-2	TRBJ2-4	CASSDSANIQYF
14	NA	TRBV5-8	TRBJ2-3	CASSLGFSTDTQYF
14	TRBD2	TRBV6-4	TRBJ2-3	CASGSGGGTDTQYF
18	NA	TRBV5-1	TRBJ1-6	CASSLGVFGSSYNSPLHF
16	NA	TRBV16	TRBJ2-2	CASSQSSSSPTGELFF
16	NA	TRBV7-2	TRBJ2-7	CASIPIGQGTSYEQYF
14	NA	TRBV19	TRBJ1-4	CASRGVGAKEKLFF